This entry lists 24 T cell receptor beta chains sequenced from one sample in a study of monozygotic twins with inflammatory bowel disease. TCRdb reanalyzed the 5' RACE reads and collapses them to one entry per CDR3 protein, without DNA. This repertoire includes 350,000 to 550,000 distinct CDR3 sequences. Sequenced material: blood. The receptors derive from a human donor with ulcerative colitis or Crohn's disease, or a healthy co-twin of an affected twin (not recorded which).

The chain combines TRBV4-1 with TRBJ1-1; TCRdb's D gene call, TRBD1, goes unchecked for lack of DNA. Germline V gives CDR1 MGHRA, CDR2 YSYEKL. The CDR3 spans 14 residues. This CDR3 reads CASRGVLKNTEAFF.

This CDR3 is CASSLGVRTFTDTQYF. This chain connects TRBV5-8 to TRBJ2-3; the TRBD2 assignment by TCRdb is unverifiable without DNA. This CDR3 has 16 amino acids. Germline CDR1 is SGHTS and CDR2 is YDEGEE.

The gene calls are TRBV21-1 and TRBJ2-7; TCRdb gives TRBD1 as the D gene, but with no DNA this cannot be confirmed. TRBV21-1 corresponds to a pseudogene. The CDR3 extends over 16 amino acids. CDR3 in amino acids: CASTPATTGRWYEQYF.

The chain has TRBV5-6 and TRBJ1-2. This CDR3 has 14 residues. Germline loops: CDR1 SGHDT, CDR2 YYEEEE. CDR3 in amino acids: CASSFRGPFYGYTF.

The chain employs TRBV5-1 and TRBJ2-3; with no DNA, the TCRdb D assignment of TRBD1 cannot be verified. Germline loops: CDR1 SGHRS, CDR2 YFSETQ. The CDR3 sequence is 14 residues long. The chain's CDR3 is CASTRQSVTDTQYF.

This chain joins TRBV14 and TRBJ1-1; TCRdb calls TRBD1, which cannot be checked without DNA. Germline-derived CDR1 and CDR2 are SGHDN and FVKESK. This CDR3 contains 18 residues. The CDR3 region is CASSQAQGQGVRNTEAFF.

This chain's CDR3 is CASRDFSYNEQFF. The chain joins TRBV3-1 to TRBJ2-1; absent DNA, TCRdb's TRBD2 call cannot be checked. Germline V gene lookup returns CDR1 LGHDT and CDR2 YNNKEL (reference sequence). CDR3 length: 13 amino acids.

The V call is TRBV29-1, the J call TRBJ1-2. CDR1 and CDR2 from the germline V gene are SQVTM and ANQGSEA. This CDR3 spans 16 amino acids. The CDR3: CSVEDSVRHREDGYTF.

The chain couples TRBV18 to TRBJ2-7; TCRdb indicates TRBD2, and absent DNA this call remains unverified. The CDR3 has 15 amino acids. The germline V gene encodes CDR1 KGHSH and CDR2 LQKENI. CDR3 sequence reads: CASSPSPAGSYEQYF.

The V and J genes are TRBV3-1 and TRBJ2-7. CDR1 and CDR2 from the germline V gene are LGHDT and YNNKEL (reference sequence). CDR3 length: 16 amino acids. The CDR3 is CASSQEPPASKGEQYF.

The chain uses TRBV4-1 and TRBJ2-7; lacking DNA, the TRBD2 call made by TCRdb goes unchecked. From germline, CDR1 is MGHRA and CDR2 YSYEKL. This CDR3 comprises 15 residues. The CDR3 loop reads CASSQGRGSTYEQYF.

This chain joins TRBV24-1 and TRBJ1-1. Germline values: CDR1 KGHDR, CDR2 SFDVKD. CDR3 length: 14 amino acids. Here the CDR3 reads CATRGGGLNTEAFF.

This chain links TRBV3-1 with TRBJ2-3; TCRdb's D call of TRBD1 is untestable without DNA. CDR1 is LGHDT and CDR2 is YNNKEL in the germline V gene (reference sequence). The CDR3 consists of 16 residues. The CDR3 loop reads CASSRGTGAGTDTQYF.

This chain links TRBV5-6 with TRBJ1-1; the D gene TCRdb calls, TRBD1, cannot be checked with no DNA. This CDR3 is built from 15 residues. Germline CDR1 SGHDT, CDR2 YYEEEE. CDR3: CASSLQGPPNTEAFF.

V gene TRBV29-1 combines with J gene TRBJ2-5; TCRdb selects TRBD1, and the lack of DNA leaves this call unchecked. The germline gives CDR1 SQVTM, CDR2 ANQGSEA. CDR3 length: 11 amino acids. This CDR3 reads CSGAGQETQYF.

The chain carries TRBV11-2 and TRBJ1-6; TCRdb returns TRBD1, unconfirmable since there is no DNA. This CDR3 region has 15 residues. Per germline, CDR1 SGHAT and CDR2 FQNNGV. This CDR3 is CASSQTESYNSPLHF.

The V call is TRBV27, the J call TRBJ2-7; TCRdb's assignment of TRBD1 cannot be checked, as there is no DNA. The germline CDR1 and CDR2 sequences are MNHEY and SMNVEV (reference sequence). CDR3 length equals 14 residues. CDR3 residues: CASRPGPPVTEQYF.

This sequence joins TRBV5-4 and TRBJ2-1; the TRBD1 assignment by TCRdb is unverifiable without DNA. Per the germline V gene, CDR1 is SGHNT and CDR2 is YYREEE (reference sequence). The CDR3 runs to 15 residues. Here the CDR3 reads CASSLERPTGIEQFF.

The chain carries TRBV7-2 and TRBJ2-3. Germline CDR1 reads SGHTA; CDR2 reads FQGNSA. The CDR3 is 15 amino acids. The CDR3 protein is CVSSLRQSLADTQYF.

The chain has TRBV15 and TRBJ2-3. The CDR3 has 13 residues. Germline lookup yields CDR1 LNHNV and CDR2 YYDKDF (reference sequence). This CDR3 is CATSRVVGDTQYF.

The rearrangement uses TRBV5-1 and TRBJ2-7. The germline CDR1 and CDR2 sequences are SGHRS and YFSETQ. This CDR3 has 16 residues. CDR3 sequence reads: CASSLEPAGGSYEQYF.

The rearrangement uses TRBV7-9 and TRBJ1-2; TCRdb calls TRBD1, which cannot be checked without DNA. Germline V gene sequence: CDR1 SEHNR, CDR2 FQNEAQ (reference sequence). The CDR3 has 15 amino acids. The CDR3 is CASSLVGTGVDGYTF.

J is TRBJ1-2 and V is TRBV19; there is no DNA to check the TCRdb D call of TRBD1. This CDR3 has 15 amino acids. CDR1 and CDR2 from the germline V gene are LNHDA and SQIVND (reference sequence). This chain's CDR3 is CASRRTRGRGDGYTF.

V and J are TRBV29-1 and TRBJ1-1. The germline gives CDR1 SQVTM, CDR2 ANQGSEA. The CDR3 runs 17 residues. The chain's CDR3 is CSVGASASLSVNTEAFF. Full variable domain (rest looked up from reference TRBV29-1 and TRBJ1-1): SAVISQKPSRDICQRGTSLTIQCQVDSQVTMMFWYRQQPGQSLTLIATANQGSEATYESGFVIDKFPISRPNLTFSTLTVSNMSPEDSSIYLCSVGASASLSVNTEAFFGQGTRLTVV.